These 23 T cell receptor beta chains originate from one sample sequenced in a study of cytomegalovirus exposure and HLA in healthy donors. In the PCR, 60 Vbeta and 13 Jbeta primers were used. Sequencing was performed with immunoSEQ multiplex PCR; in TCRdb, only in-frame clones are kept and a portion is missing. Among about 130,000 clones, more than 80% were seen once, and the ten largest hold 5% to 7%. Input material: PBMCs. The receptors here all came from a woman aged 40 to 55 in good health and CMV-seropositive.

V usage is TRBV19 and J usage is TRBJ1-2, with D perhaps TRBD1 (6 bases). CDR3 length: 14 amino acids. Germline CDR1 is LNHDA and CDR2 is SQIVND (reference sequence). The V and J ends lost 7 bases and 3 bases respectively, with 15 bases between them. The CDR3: CASIDRQEDYGYTF. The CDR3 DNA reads TGTGCCAGTATCGACAGGCAGGAAGACTATGGCTACACCTTC.

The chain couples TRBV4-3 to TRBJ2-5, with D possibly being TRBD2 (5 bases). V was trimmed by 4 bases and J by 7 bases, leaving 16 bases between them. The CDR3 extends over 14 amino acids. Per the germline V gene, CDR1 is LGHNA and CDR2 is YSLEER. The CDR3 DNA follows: TGCGCCAGCAGCCCCTTGTCGGGGATGGGGACCCAGTACTTC. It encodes CASSPLSGMGTQYF.

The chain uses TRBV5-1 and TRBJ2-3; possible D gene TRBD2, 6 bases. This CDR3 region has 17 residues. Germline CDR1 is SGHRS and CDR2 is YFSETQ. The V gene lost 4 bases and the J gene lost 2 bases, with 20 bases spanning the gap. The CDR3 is CASSPPLAVLPTDTQYF. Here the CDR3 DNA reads TGCGCCAGCAGCCCGCCCTTAGCGGTGTTGCCCACAGATACGCAGTATTTT. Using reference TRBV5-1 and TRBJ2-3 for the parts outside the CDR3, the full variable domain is KAGVTQTPRYLIKTRGQQVTLSCSPISGHRSVSWYQQTPGQGLQFLFEYFSETQRNKGNFPGRFSGRQFSNSRSEMNVSTLELGDSALYLCASSPPLAVLPTDTQYFGPGTRLTVL.

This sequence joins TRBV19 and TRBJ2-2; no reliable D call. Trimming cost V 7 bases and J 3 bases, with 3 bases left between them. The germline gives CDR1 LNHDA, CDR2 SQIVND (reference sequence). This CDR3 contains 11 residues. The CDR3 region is CASTDTGELFF. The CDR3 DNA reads TGTGCCAGTACCGACACCGGGGAGCTGTTTTTT.

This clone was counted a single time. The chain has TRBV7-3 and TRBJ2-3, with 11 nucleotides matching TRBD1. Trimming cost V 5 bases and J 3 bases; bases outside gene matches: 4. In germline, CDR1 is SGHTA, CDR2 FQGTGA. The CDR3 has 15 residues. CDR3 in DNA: TGTGCCAGCAGCGTGGGACAGGGGGTGACAGATACGCAGTATTTT. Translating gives CASSVGQGVTDTQYF. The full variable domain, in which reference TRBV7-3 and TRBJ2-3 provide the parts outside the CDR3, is GAGVSQTPSNKVTEKGKYVELRCDPISGHTALYWYRQSLGQGPEFLIYFQGTGAADDSGLPNDRFFAVRPEGSVSTLKIQRTERGDSAVYLCASSVGQGVTDTQYFGPGTRLTVL.

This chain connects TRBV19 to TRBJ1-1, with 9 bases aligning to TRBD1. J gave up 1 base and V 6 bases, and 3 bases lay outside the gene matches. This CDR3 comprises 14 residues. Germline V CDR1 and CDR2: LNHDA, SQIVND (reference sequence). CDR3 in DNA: TGTGCCAGTAGGGTACAGGGGGCGAACACTGAAGCTTTCTTT. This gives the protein CASRVQGANTEAFF.

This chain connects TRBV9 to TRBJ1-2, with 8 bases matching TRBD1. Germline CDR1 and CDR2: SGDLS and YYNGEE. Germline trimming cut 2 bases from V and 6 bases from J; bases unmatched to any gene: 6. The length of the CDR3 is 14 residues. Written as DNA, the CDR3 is TGTGCCAGCAGCGTTTTGACAGGGGAGAATGGCTACACCTTC. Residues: CASSVLTGENGYTF. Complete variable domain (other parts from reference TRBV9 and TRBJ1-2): DSGVTQTPKHLITATGQRVTLRCSPRSGDLSVYWYQQSLDQGLQFLIQYYNGEERAKGNILERFSAQQFPDLHSELNLSSLELGDSALYFCASSVLTGENGYTFGSGTRLTVV.

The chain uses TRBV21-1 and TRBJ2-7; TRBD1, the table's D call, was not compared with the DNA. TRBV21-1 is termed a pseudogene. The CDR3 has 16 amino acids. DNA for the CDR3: TGTGCCAGCAGCAAAGTCCCCGACAGGGGGCCCTACGAGCAGTACTTC. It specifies CASSKVPDRGPYEQYF.

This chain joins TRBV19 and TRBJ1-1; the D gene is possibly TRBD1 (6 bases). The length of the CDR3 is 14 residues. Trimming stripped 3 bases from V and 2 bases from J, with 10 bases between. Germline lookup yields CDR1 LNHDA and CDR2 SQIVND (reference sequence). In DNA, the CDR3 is TGTGCCAGTAGTATGACAGGTCTTAACACTGAAGCTTTCTTT. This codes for CASSMTGLNTEAFF.

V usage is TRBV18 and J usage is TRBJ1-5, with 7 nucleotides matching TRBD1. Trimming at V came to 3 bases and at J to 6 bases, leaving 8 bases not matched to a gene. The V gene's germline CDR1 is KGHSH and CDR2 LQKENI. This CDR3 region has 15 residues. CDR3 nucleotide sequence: TGTGCCAGCTCACCCGGGACAGCCGAAGGTCAGCCCCAGCATTTT. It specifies CASSPGTAEGQPQHF.

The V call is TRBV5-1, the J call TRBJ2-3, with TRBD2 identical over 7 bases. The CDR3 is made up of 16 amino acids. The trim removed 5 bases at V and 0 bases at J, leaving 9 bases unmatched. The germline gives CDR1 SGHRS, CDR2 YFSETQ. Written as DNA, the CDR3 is TGCGCCAGCAGTCGGAGACTAGCAGCTAGCACAGATACGCAGTATTTT. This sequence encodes CASSRRLAASTDTQYF.

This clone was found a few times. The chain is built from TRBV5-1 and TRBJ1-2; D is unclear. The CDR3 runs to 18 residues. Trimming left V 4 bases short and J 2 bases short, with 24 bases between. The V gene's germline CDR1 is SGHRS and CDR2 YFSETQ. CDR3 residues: CASSISRGANAKNYGYTF. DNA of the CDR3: TGCGCCAGCAGCATTTCGCGAGGAGCCAACGCCAAAAACTATGGCTACACCTTC.

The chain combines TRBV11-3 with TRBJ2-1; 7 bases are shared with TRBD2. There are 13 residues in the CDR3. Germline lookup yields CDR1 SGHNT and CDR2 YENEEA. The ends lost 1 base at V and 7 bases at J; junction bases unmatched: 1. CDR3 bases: TGTGCCAGCAGCTTAGGGGGAGGGAATGAGCAGTTCTTC. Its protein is CASSLGGGNEQFF.

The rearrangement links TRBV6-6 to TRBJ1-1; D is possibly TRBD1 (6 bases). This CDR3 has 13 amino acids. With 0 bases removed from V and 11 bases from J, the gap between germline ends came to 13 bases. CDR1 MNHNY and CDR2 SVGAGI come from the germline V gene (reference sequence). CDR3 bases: TGTGCCAGCAGTTACTCGCGGGGGACAAAGGCTTTCTTT. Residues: CASSYSRGTKAFF.

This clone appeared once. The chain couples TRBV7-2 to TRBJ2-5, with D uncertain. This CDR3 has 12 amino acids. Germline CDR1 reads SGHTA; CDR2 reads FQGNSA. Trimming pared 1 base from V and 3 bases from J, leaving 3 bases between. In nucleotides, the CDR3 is TGTGCCAGCAGCTTAGGTAAAGAGACCCAGTACTTC. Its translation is CASSLGKETQYF.

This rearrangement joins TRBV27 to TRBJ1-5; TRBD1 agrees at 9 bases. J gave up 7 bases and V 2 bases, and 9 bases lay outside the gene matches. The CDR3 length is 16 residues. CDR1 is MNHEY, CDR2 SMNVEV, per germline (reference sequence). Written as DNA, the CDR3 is TGTGCCAGCAGTTTAGCGGTACAGGGGGCAGGGCAGCCCCAGCATTTT. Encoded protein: CASSLAVQGAGQPQHF.

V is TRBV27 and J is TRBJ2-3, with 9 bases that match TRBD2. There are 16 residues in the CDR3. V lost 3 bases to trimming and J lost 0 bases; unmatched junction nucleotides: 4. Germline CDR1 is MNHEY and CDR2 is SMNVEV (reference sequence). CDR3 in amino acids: CASSLRLAGSTDTQYF. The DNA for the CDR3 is TGTGCCAGCAGTTTGAGGCTAGCGGGGAGCACAGATACGCAGTATTTT.

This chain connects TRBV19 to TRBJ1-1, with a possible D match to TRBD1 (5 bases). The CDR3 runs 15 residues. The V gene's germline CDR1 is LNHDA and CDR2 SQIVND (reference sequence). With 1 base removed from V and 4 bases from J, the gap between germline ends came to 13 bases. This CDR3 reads CASSIGVGGGTEAFF. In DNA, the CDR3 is TGTGCCAGTAGTATAGGGGTCGGGGGAGGCACTGAAGCTTTCTTT.

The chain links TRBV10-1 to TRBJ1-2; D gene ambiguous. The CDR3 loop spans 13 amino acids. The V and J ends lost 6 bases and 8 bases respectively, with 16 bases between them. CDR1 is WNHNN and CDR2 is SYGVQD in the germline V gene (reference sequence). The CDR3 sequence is CASSELRSEGYTF. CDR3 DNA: TGCGCCAGCAGCGAACTGAGGTCAGAGGGCTACACCTTC.

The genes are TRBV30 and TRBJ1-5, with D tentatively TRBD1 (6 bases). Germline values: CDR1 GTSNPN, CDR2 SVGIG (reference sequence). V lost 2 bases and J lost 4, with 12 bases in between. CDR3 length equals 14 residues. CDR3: CAWSITGINQPQHF. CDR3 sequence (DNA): TGTGCCTGGAGTATCACAGGGATTAATCAGCCCCAGCATTTT.

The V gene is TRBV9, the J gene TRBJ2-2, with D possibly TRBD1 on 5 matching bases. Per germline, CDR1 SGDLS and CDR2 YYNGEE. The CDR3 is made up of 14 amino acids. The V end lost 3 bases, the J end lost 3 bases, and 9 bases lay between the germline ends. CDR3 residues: CASSARQYTGELFF. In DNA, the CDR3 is TGTGCCAGCAGCGCCAGACAGTACACCGGGGAGCTGTTTTTT.

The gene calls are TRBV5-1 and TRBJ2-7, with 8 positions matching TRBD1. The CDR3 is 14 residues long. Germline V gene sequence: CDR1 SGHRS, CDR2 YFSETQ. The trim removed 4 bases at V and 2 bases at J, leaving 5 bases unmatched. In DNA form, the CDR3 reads TGCGCCAGCAGCGGCGGACAGGGTCCCTACGAGCAGTACTTC. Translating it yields CASSGGQGPYEQYF.

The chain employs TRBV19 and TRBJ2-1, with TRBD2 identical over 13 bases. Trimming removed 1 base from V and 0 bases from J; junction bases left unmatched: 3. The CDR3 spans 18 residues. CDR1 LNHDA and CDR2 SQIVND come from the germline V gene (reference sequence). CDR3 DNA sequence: TGTGCCAGTAGTATAGCCACTAGCGGGGGGGTCTCCTACAATGAGCAGTTCTTC. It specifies CASSIATSGGVSYNEQFF. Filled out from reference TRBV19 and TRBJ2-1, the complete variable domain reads DGGITQSPKYLFRKEGQNVTLSCEQNLNHDAMYWYRQDPGQGLRLIYYSQIVNDFQKGDIAEGYSVSREKKESFPLTVTSAQKNPTAFYLCASSIATSGGVSYNEQFFGPGTRLTVL.